The 10 T cell receptor beta chains presented below share a single source sample, sequenced in a study of blood T cell repertoires in COVID-19. Libraries were prepared by immunoSEQ multiplex PCR; TCRdb keeps only in-frame clonotypes and omits some of them. The sample consists of over 150,000 clones, 70% to 80% of them appearing once. Sequencing was performed on peripheral blood. These receptors were obtained from a man in his 60s with acute or convalescent COVID-19.

This chain joins TRBV24-1 and TRBJ2-5; 10 positions agree with TRBD1. Trimming at V came to 4 bases and at J to 4 bases, leaving 2 bases not matched to a gene. Germline V lookup: CDR1 KGHDR, CDR2 SFDVKD. The CDR3 consists of 14 residues. As DNA, the CDR3 is TGTGCCACCAGTGAGGGACAGGGGATAGAGACCCAGTACTTC. Translated, it gives CATSEGQGIETQYF.

V usage is TRBV2 and J usage is TRBJ1-2; TRBD1 agrees at 7 bases. Trimming cost V 6 bases and J 4 bases; bases outside gene matches: 5. The CDR3 runs to 13 residues. From germline, CDR1 is SNHLY and CDR2 FYNNEI. CDR3 sequence (DNA): TGTGCCAGCAGCCCGGACAGGCGCTATGGCTACACCTTC. This sequence encodes CASSPDRRYGYTF. Full variable domain (missing parts from reference TRBV2 and TRBJ1-2): EPEVTQTPSHQVTQMGQEVILRCVPISNHLYFYWYRQILGQKVEFLVSFYNNEISEKSEIFDDQFSVERPDGSNFTLKIRSTKLEDSAMYFCASSPDRRYGYTFGSGTRLTVV.

The CDR3 bases are TGTGCCAGCAGCTTAGCGGGGGGGCGGCCCTACAATGAGCAGTTCTTC. Its translation: CASSLAGGRPYNEQFF. V is TRBV7-2 and J is TRBJ2-1; D might be TRBD2 (7 bases). The V and J ends lost 0 bases and 2 bases respectively, with 11 bases between them. Germline values: CDR1 SGHTA, CDR2 FQGNSA. The CDR3 sequence is 16 residues long. The full variable domain, in which reference TRBV7-2 and TRBJ2-1 provide the parts outside the CDR3, is GAGVSQSPSNKVTEKGKDVELRCDPISGHTALYWYRQSLGQGLEFLIYFQGNSAPDKSGLPSDRFSAERTGGSVSTLTIQRTQQEDSAVYLCASSLAGGRPYNEQFFGPGTRLTVL.

The chain has TRBV25-1 and TRBJ2-7, with D tentatively TRBD2 (7 bases). Germline V gene data show CDR1 as MGHDK and CDR2 as SYGVNS. CDR3 size: 13 residues. Trimming shortened V by 4 bases and J by 5 bases, and 12 bases separated the two germline ends. CDR3 amino acids: CASSARGADEQYF. The CDR3 nucleotides are TGTGCCAGCAGTGCCCGGGGGGCTGACGAGCAGTACTTC.

This chain uses TRBV25-1 with TRBJ1-4; D is undetermined. CDR3 length: 15 amino acids. Germline CDR1 is MGHDK and CDR2 is SYGVNS. V was trimmed by 2 bases and J by 3 bases, leaving 10 bases between them. The CDR3 reads CASSEHRQANEKLFF. CDR3 in DNA: TGTGCCAGCAGTGAACATAGGCAGGCTAATGAAAAACTGTTTTTT. The full variable domain, completed using reference TRBV25-1 and TRBJ1-4, is EADIYQTPRYLVIGTGKKITLECSQTMGHDKMYWYQQDPGMELHLIHYSYGVNSTEKGDLSSESTVSRIRTEHFPLTLESARPSHTSQYLCASSEHRQANEKLFFGSGTQLSVL.

The chain uses TRBV2 and TRBJ2-1; 11 bases map to TRBD2. V gave up 10 bases and J gave up 3 bases; unmatched junction bases: 5. The CDR3 runs to 14 residues. Germline-derived CDR1 and CDR2 are SNHLY and FYNNEI. The CDR3 sequence is CAIQGLADYNEQFF. For the CDR3, the DNA is TGTGCCATCCAGGGACTAGCGGACTACAATGAGCAGTTCTTC.

V usage is TRBV5-1 and J usage is TRBJ2-6; D unclear. Looked up from germline, CDR1 is SGHRS and CDR2 is YFSETQ. The CDR3 contains 18 residues. Deletions cut 7 bases from V and 0 bases from J, with 20 bases between. In nucleotides, the CDR3 is TGCGCCAGCGGGCTGGCCTGGATGATAAGCTCTGGGGCCAACGTCCTGACTTTC. It encodes CASGLAWMISSGANVLTF.

This rearrangement joins TRBV3-1 (or the pseudogene TRBV3-2) to TRBJ2-5; TRBD2 might be the D (5 bases). The germline V gene encodes CDR1 LGHDT and CDR2 YNNKEL (reference sequence). There are 18 residues in the CDR3. V dropped 0 bases and J dropped 5 bases, with 22 bases sitting between them. The CDR3: CASSQDWPQHGGGETQYF. CDR3 DNA: TGTGCCAGCAGCCAAGATTGGCCCCAACACGGCGGCGGGGAGACCCAGTACTTC.

This clone was seen once. V is TRBV11-2 and J is TRBJ2-5, with a tentative D call TRBD2 (6 bases). This CDR3 is 16 amino acids long. V lost 3 bases and J lost 2, with 16 bases in between. Germline assignment: CDR1 SGHAT and CDR2 FQNNGV. The CDR3 sequence is CASSFGAGGAQETQYF. The CDR3 DNA follows: TGTGCCAGCAGCTTTGGGGCAGGCGGGGCGCAAGAGACCCAGTACTTC.

The chain carries TRBV29-1 and TRBJ2-3; possible D gene TRBD2, 5 bases. The CDR3 is 13 amino acids. The germline V gene encodes CDR1 SQVTM and CDR2 ANQGSEA. The germline V and J ends were trimmed by 6 bases and 2 bases, with 12 bases remaining between them. CDR3 nucleotide sequence: TGCAGCGTCATGAGCGGAACCACAGATACGCAGTATTTT. Translation: CSVMSGTTDTQYF.